This T cell receptor beta chain was captured by sequencing in a study of T cells in tuberculosis (dated 2018 in TCRdb). For the wider study: To characterize T cells specific for the mycobacterial lipid antigen glucose monomycolate (GMM), the study used CD1B tetramers together with high-throughput TCR immunosequencing. With 9 to 10 people per group, a South African clinical cohort compared IGRA-negative adolescents, IGRA-positive adolescents with latent tuberculosis, and adults with active tuberculosis.

Study-wide findings and limitations: An accuracy of just under 90% (AUROC roughly 0.87) was reached by a classifier using the diverse GMM-specific repertoire, compared with under 75% accuracy when GEM motif frequencies were used. Compared with IGRA-negative controls, TCR-alpha repertoires from active tuberculosis had smaller mean NN-distances to GMM-specific TCRs, which suggests that these TCRs underwent clonal expansion. Clinical samples were selected based on which cryopreserved specimens were available, and the active tuberculosis cases were adults whereas the controls were adolescents. Shorter CDR3-alpha lengths in active tuberculosis patients partly drove the smaller NN-distances, and the TCR-beta difference was not statistically significant.

At study entry, a tuberculin skin test and the QuantiFERON-TB GOLD In-Tube IGRA were used to screen adolescents for latent tuberculosis infection. Immunosequencing was performed on unsorted cryopreserved PBMC and covered roughly 100,000 T cells per clinical donor on average. Eleven high schools in the Worcester region of the Western Cape, South Africa, served as enrollment sites for adolescents aged 12 to 18 years. Roughly ten M. tuberculosis-infected and some 10 uninfected adolescents were selected with matching for age and sex. PBMC from adolescents were isolated by density centrifugation from freshly drawn heparinized blood and were then cryopreserved. The CDR3, from cysteine to phenylalanine, totals 11 residues. Only CDR3 DNA is held: 33 bases, read in frame from base 1. TCR libraries were generated with the immunoSEQ multiplex PCR assay, using TCR-beta and/or TCR-alpha/delta assays for each sample. The amplified TCR libraries were sequenced on the Illumina high-throughput platform. Processing in the source paper ran as follows. Clustering and dimensionality reduction were performed using pairwise TCRdist distances among GMM-specific receptors from ex vivo sorted or in vitro expanded T cells. Each clinical repertoire received a mean NN-distance score, defined as the average TCRdist to the nearest 10% of tetramer-positive reference sequences. GEM TCR motif frequency was computed as the fraction of unique TCRs matching known GEM sequences by V/J usage and CDR3 length. Active tuberculosis was classified by linear discriminant analysis with leave-one-out cross-validation, implemented in scikit-learn. The immuneACCESS repertoire file appears here via TCRdb, limited to in-frame rearrangements. These files lack a portion of the clones; in checked studies, under half of the deficit traces to unresolved V genes, and the cause of the others is not known. V, J and clone size are those of that table, while D and trimming were read from the DNA. Within this sample are around 45,000 clones, with around 94% of them counted one time only. The top ten clonotypes cover about 2% of the sample.

Concerning this clone itself: Its binding antigen is unknown. The input lacks base qualities; no much larger clone sits a single base away.

Recombination linked TRBV21-1 to TRBJ2-7; the table's D call, TRBD2, has no DNA check behind it. TRBV21-1 is tagged as a pseudogene. This TCR was sampled from a donor aged 10 to 29 with latent tuberculosis or without tuberculosis infection. Some clones in this sample may be carry-over from other donors' samples. What was sequenced was PBMCs. Read as DNA, the sequence is TGTGCCAGCAGCAACGGGGAGGAATGTAACTTC. The resulting protein is CASSNGEECNF.